What follows are 20 T cell receptor beta chains derived from one specimen sequenced in a study of blood T cell repertoires in COVID-19. The method was immunoSEQ multiplex PCR; TCRdb's version includes in-frame clones alone and lacks a portion of them. Seen here are approximately 430,000 clones, about nine tenths observed once, and the top ten hold more than 1.4%. Material for sequencing was peripheral blood. These TCRs come from a woman aged 25 to 39 with active or convalescent COVID-19.

The J gene is TRBJ2-2, the V gene TRBV4-1; D is ambiguous. Trimming stripped 1 base from V and 1 base from J, with 16 bases between. The germline V gene has CDR1 MGHRA and CDR2 YSYEKL. The CDR3 extends over 18 amino acids. CDR3 nucleotides: TGCGCCAGCAGCCAAGTAACGTCTACTCCCTTGAACACCGGGGAGCTGTTTTTT. Encoded protein: CASSQVTSTPLNTGELFF.

This clone was seen once. One end of the junction does not line up with germline, which may come from a read error. The chain joins TRBV18 to TRBJ1-1; D possibly corresponds to TRBD1 (5 bases). The germline V gene encodes CDR1 KGHSH and CDR2 LQKENI. The CDR3 is 15 residues long. The CDR3 sequence is CASTPGKGENTEAFF. Here the CDR3 DNA reads TGTGCCAGCACACCGGGTAAAGGGGAGAACACTGAAGCTTTCTTT.

In this sample, this clone turned up a few times. This chain joins TRBV18 and TRBJ1-5; D not resolved. The CDR3 sequence is 15 residues long. CDR1 is KGHSH and CDR2 is LQKENI in the germline V gene. Trimming cost V 4 bases and J 3 bases, with 13 bases left between them. The CDR3 sequence is CASSREASINQPQHF. The CDR3 nucleotides are TGTGCCAGCTCACGCGAAGCGTCAATCAATCAGCCCCAGCATTTT.

The J gene is TRBJ2-7, the V gene TRBV14; 7 bases agree with TRBD1. Germline CDR1 SGHDN, CDR2 FVKESK. The ends lost 1 base at V and 3 bases at J; junction bases unmatched: 6. The CDR3 covers 15 residues. The CDR3 spells CASSQGQGKSYEQYF. The CDR3 nucleotides read TGTGCCAGCAGCCAAGGACAGGGTAAGAGCTACGAGCAGTACTTC.

This chain connects TRBV7-8 to TRBJ2-7; 8 bases line up with TRBD2. The CDR3 totals 16 residues. The germline V gene has CDR1 SGHVS and CDR2 FQNEAQ. V trimming: 3 bases; J trimming: 5 bases; junction bases outside the gene matches: 12. The CDR3 DNA reads as TGTGCCAGCAGCTTCCCGAGAGCGGCGGGGGGCAACGAGCAGTACTTC. It translates to CASSFPRAAGGNEQYF.

The V and J genes are TRBV9 and TRBJ2-2, with 9 bases that match TRBD1. V trimming: 0 bases; J trimming: 5 bases; junction bases outside the gene matches: 2. The CDR3 totals 15 residues. Germline-derived CDR1 and CDR2 are SGDLS and YYNGEE. CDR3 residues: CASSVGGQGTGELFF. The CDR3 DNA sequence: TGTGCCAGCAGCGTAGGGGGACAGGGAACCGGGGAGCTGTTTTTT. Complete variable domain (other parts from reference TRBV9 and TRBJ2-2): DSGVTQTPKHLITATGQRVTLRCSPRSGDLSVYWYQQSLDQGLQFLIQYYNGEERAKGNILERFSAQQFPDLHSELNLSSLELGDSALYFCASSVGGQGTGELFFGEGSRLTVL.

V gene TRBV5-1 combines with J gene TRBJ1-6, with D hard to call. Trimming cost V 4 bases and J 5 bases, with 13 bases left between them. The CDR3 totals 15 residues. The germline gives CDR1 SGHRS, CDR2 YFSETQ. This CDR3 is CASSEVQPNNSPLHF. The DNA for the CDR3 is TGCGCCAGCAGCGAAGTACAGCCCAATAATTCACCCCTCCACTTT.

The rearrangement joins TRBV19 to TRBJ1-6; 8 bases are shared with TRBD1. Trimming cost V 3 bases and J 6 bases; bases outside gene matches: 1. Germline CDR1 is LNHDA and CDR2 is SQIVND (reference sequence). The length of the CDR3 is 14 residues. CDR3 protein: CASSMDRANSPLHF. Written as DNA, the CDR3 is TGTGCCAGTAGTATGGACAGGGCTAATTCACCCCTCCACTTT.

The chain has TRBV5-6 and TRBJ2-7, with a weak D call TRBD2 (6 bases). The CDR3 has 15 residues. CDR1 and CDR2 (germline): SGHDT, YYEEEE. V lost 0 bases and J 2 bases, leaving 12 bases between the germline ends. The CDR3 here is CASSLAGGVPYEQYF. The CDR3, as DNA: TGTGCCAGCAGCTTGGCCGGGGGAGTACCCTACGAGCAGTACTTC.

The J gene is TRBJ2-2, the V gene TRBV2; 11 bases are shared with TRBD2. The V segment lost 5 bases and the J segment 2 bases; nucleotides outside the gene matches: 13. The CDR3 loop spans 19 amino acids. Germline CDR1 SNHLY, CDR2 FYNNEI. The CDR3 is CASSIAGGPHEPNTGELFF. CDR3 nucleotides: TGTGCCAGCAGTATAGCGGGAGGGCCCCACGAGCCAAACACCGGGGAGCTGTTTTTT.

The V and J genes are TRBV4-1 and TRBJ1-2; D ambiguous. Trimming shortened V by 6 bases and J by 5 bases, and 19 bases separated the two germline ends. The germline V gene encodes CDR1 MGHRA and CDR2 YSYEKL. CDR3 length: 15 amino acids. The CDR3 sequence is CASSSPPDGEYGYTF. The CDR3 DNA is TGCGCCAGCAGTTCACCCCCCGACGGAGAGTATGGCTACACCTTC.

The chain's CDR3 is CASSYRGSEAFF. The CDR3 DNA follows: TGTGCCAGCAGTTATAGGGGTTCTGAAGCTTTCTTT. V gene TRBV6-5 combines with J gene TRBJ1-1; D might be TRBD1 (5 bases). The length of the CDR3 is 12 residues. The V gene lost 3 bases and the J gene lost 6 bases, with 8 bases spanning the gap. The V gene's germline CDR1 is MNHEY and CDR2 SVGAGI.

This clone appeared once. The chain links TRBV19 to TRBJ1-4; D gene uncertain. Germline CDR1 LNHDA, CDR2 SQIVND (reference sequence). The CDR3 contains 13 residues. The V and J ends lost 7 bases and 8 bases respectively, with 14 bases between them. This CDR3 is CASKTESSEKLFF. In DNA form, the CDR3 reads TGTGCCAGTAAGACGGAGAGCAGCGAAAAACTGTTTTTT.

The gene calls are TRBV4-1 and TRBJ2-7; 7 bases map to TRBD2. Germline trimming cut 0 bases from V and 1 base from J; bases unmatched to any gene: 6. The CDR3 is 16 residues long. Germline-derived CDR1 and CDR2 are MGHRA and YSYEKL. CDR3 in amino acids: CASSQDPLAESYEQYF. The CDR3 DNA follows: TGCGCCAGCAGCCAAGACCCCCTAGCGGAGTCCTACGAGCAGTACTTC.

The chain has TRBV2 and TRBJ1-5; D uncertain. The CDR3 covers 13 residues. V lost 2 bases, J lost 15 bases, and 17 bases lay in between. Germline loops: CDR1 SNHLY, CDR2 FYNNEI. The CDR3 DNA follows: TGTGCCAGCAGTGAATCGGTCCGTAGCCCACTGCATTTT. Amino acids: CASSESVRSPLHF. The full variable domain, its missing parts supplied by reference TRBV2 and TRBJ1-5, is EPEVTQTPSHQVTQMGQEVILRCVPISNHLYFYWYRQILGQKVEFLVSFYNNEISEKSEIFDDQFSVERPDGSNFTLKIRSTKLEDSAMYFCASSESVRSPLHFGDGTRLSIL.

The chain employs TRBV19 and TRBJ2-1; tentative D call: TRBD2 (6 bases). The length of the CDR3 is 15 residues. The germline V gene has CDR1 LNHDA and CDR2 SQIVND (reference sequence). The V end lost 2 bases, the J end lost 4 bases, and 12 bases lay between the germline ends. Here the CDR3 DNA reads TGTGCCAGTAGTATATTTATGGGGGGTTACAATGAGCAGTTCTTC. Amino acids: CASSIFMGGYNEQFF.

This sequence joins TRBV27 and TRBJ2-5; D is possibly TRBD1 (6 bases). V was pared by 2 bases and J by 1 base, with 8 bases between. CDR1 and CDR2 from the germline V gene are MNHEY and SMNVEV (reference sequence). The CDR3 contains 14 residues. The CDR3 coding sequence is TGTGCCAGCAGTTTACTGGGGGCCCAAGAGACCCAGTACTTC. This translates into CASSLLGAQETQYF.

This chain joins TRBV19 and TRBJ1-1, with 7 nucleotides matching TRBD1. V gave up 5 bases and J gave up 1 base; unmatched junction bases: 7. CDR1 is LNHDA and CDR2 is SQIVND in the germline V gene (reference sequence). This CDR3 contains 15 residues. CDR3 sequence reads: CASSHDRVGNTEAFF. The DNA of the CDR3 is TGTGCCAGTAGTCACGACAGGGTGGGGAACACTGAAGCTTTCTTT.

The rearrangement links TRBV9 to TRBJ1-2; 12 bases agree with TRBD1. The CDR3 has 14 amino acids. Germline V gene lookup returns CDR1 SGDLS and CDR2 YYNGEE. V shed 2 bases and J 7 bases; nucleotides not matched to a gene: 3. For the CDR3, the DNA is TGTGCCAGCAGCGTGGGACAGGGGGCTGGTGGCTACACCTTC. Its translation is CASSVGQGAGGYTF.

The chain has TRBV5-1 and TRBJ2-3; 7 bases align to TRBD2. The germline CDR1 and CDR2 sequences are SGHRS and YFSETQ. The CDR3 extends over 16 amino acids. After removal of 0 bases from V and 1 base from J, the junction contained 5 bases not matched to a gene. CDR3 sequence: CASSLASGGRTDTQYF. The CDR3 DNA reads TGCGCCAGCAGCTTGGCTAGCGGAGGCCGCACAGATACGCAGTATTTT.